The clone carrying this TCR beta chain was detected only once. This specimen belongs to a study of cytomegalovirus exposure and HLA in healthy donors. Germline CDR1 and CDR2: SGHTA and FQGNSA. This CDR3 contains 13 residues. With V trimmed by 4 bases and J by 4 bases, 2 bases remained unmatched. The PCR employed 60 Vbeta primers together with 13 Jbeta primers. TCRdb keeps only in-frame clones here, not all; method: immunoSEQ multiplex PCR. The sample lists about 250,000 clones, roughly 80% occurring once. Sequencing was done on a sample of PBMCs. The TCR comes from a girl aged 2-10 years in good health and CMV-seronegative. This chain uses TRBV7-2 with TRBJ2-3; 7 nucleotides match TRBD2. The CDR3 sequence: CASSWGGADTQYF. The CDR3 DNA reads TGTGCCAGCAGCTGGGGGGGTGCAGATACGCAGTATTTT. Supplemented by reference TRBV7-2 and TRBJ2-3, the full variable domain reads GAGVSQSPSNKVTEKGKDVELRCDPISGHTALYWYRQSLGQGLEFLIYFQGNSAPDKSGLPSDRFSAERTGGSVSTLTIQRTQQEDSAVYLCASSWGGADTQYFGPGTRLTVL.